Each of the 8 T cell receptor beta chains below was sequenced from the same sample in a study of blood T cells in healthy people across ages (dated by TCRdb to the mid-2010s). Libraries were prepared through 5' RACE. TCRdb names Illumina HiSeq 2500 as the instrument used. A second PCR of about 7 to 12 cycles was run with a J-beta primer mix and a sample-barcoded 5' primer. The raw public data were reprocessed by TCRdb itself: fastp quality trimming at Q25, MiXCR clonotype calling, in-frame beta chains only. Every entry covers one CDR3 protein and lists the most common genes and DNA from its rows. This sample is represented by approximately 940,000 distinct CDR3 sequences; roughly 43% of them were singletons. 10% to 15% of the sample is held by the ten biggest clonotypes. Material: blood. All receptors come from a man aged 25-45 years in good health.

This clonotype was picked up a small number of times. The chain uses TRBV5-4 and TRBJ2-1; possible D gene TRBD1, 6 bases. The ends were cut back, 4 bases at V and 7 bases at J, with 12 bases in the middle. The CDR3 length is 13 residues. Germline V lookup: CDR1 SGHNT, CDR2 YYREEE (reference sequence). CDR3 sequence reads: CASSLDSLNEQFF. In DNA, the CDR3 is TGTGCCAGCAGCCTGGACAGTCTTAATGAGCAGTTCTTC.

The V gene is TRBV6-1, the J gene TRBJ2-3; 12 bases fit TRBD1. The CDR3 extends over 16 amino acids. Trimming removed 4 bases from V and 5 bases from J; junction bases left unmatched: 7. Germline CDR1 MNHNS, CDR2 SASEGT. The CDR3 DNA is TGTGCCAGCAGTGGCCCGGGGACAGGGGGCATAGATACGCAGTATTTT. This encodes CASSGPGTGGIDTQYF.

The rearrangement uses TRBV10-3 and TRBJ2-4; D is possibly TRBD2 (5 bases). The assigned J gene may be wrong: the sequence end matches TRBJ2-7 better. CDR1 and CDR2 (germline): ENHRY, SYGVKD. This CDR3 is 12 amino acids long. CDR3 protein: CATSRGSYEQYF. The CDR3 DNA is TGTGCCACTAGTCGGGGCTCCTACGAGCAGTACTTC.

The chain links TRBV10-2 to TRBJ2-1; D call uncertain. CDR1 and CDR2 (germline): WSHSY, SAAADI. This CDR3 is built from 14 residues. Trimming shortened V by 6 bases and J by 2 bases, and 11 bases separated the two germline ends. CDR3 DNA: TGCGCCAGCAGGATCCCCGGGCCCTACAATGAGCAGTTCTTC. This sequence encodes CASRIPGPYNEQFF.

This chain uses TRBV20-1 with TRBJ2-5, with 7 bases fitting TRBD1. The germline V gene has CDR1 DFQATT and CDR2 SNEGSKA (reference sequence). This CDR3 comprises 14 residues. After removal of 0 bases from V and 4 bases from J, the junction contained 5 bases not matched to a gene. CDR3 sequence reads: CSARELNRGETQYF. DNA of the CDR3: TGCAGTGCTAGAGAATTAAACAGGGGAGAGACCCAGTACTTC.

This rearrangement joins TRBV7-6 to TRBJ2-4; D may be TRBD2 (5 bases). The CDR3 contains 16 residues. CDR1 is SGHVS and CDR2 is FNYEAQ in the germline V gene. Trimming removed 1 base from V and 0 bases from J, with 10 bases in between. The CDR3 reads CASSLGGGLAKNIQYF. The DNA of the CDR3 is TGTGCCAGCAGCTTAGGCGGCGGGCTAGCCAAAAACATTCAGTACTTC.

The chain employs TRBV4-1 and TRBJ2-7; TRBD1 aligns across 8 bases. The CDR3 totals 14 residues. V was pared by 3 bases and J by 5 bases, with 6 bases of the junction left unmatched. The germline gives CDR1 MGHRA, CDR2 YSYEKL. This chain's CDR3 is CASSQRQGKDEQYF. The CDR3 coding sequence is TGCGCCAGCAGCCAGAGACAGGGGAAGGACGAGCAGTACTTC.

This clonotype was picked up one time. This may be a read error, as it is one base from a much larger clone. The V call is TRBV2, the J call TRBJ2-1; 7 bases match TRBD1. Germline V gene data show CDR1 as SNHLY and CDR2 as FYNNEI. Trimming cost V 4 bases and J 0 bases; bases outside gene matches: 3. CDR3 length: 15 amino acids. The CDR3 nucleotides read TGTGCCAGCAGTGGGACAGGCTGCTCCTACAATGAGCAGTTCTTC. The encoded protein is CASSGTGCSYNEQFF.